The 2 T cell receptor beta chains below were found in one sample sequenced in a study of post-analysis software for immune sequencing data. Antigens for these TCRs are unknown. Study-level points and caveats: When patients were compared with controls, a handful of TRBV segments were more frequent, TRBV5-6, TRBV5-1 and TRBV20-1 among them.

Each TCR beta cDNA library carried unique molecular identifiers. TCRdb re-analysed the PCR reads in MiXCR, keeping a single row per CDR3 protein. In the table there are roughly 730,000 distinct CDR3 sequences, 25% to 30% of which are singletons. Material for sequencing was blood. Receptor source: a girl aged 10 to 17 with multiple sclerosis.

The rearrangement links TRBV19 to TRBJ1-5; no firm D call. The CDR3 is 14 amino acids. V shed 0 bases and J shed 0 bases, with 3 bases lying between them. The germline CDR1 and CDR2 sequences are LNHDA and SQIVND (reference sequence). Here the CDR3 DNA reads TGTGCCAGTAGTATAGACGGTAGCAATCAGCCCCAGCATTTT. Amino acids: CASSIDGSNQPQHF. Together with reference TRBV19 and TRBJ1-5, the CDR3 gives the full variable domain: DGGITQSPKYLFRKEGQNVTLSCEQNLNHDAMYWYRQDPGQGLRLIYYSQIVNDFQKGDIAEGYSVSREKKESFPLTVTSAQKNPTAFYLCASSIDGSNQPQHFGDGTRLSIL.

At least ten counts were recorded for this clonotype. The gene calls are TRBV29-1 and TRBJ2-2; TRBD2 aligns across 8 bases. Per germline, CDR1 SQVTM and CDR2 ANQGSEA. Unmatched junction bases numbered 9, after V lost 3 bases and J lost 6 bases. The CDR3 has 15 amino acids. For the CDR3, the DNA is TGCAGCGTTGATGTCGGGGGGGCCGTTCCCGGGGAGCTGTTTTTT. Translated: CSVDVGGAVPGELFF.